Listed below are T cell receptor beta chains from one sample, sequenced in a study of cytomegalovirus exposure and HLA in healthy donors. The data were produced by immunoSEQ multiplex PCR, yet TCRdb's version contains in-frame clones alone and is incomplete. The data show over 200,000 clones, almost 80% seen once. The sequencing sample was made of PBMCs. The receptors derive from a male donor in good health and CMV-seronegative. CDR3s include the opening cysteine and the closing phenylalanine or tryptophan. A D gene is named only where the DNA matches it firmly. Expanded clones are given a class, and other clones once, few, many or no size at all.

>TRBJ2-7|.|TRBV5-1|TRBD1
TGCGCCAGCAGCTTGGGGGGGACAGGGTGGTTCTACGAGCAGTACTTC
CASSLGGTGWFYEQYF
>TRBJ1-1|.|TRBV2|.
TGTGCCAGCAGTAAGGACATGAACACTGAAGCTTTCTTT
CASSKDMNTEAFF
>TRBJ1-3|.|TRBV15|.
TGTGCCACCAGCAGAGATCTAGGGGCCTCTGGAAACACCATATATTTT
CATSRDLGASGNTIYF
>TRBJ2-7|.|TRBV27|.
TGTGCCAGCAGTTTATCTGGCACAGTCGATTACTACGAGCAGTACTTC
CASSLSGTVDYYEQYF
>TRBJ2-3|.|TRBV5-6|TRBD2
TGTGCCAGCAGCCTAGCGGGTACAGGCACAGATACGCAGTATTTT
CASSLAGTGTDTQYF
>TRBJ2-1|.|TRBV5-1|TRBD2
TGCGCCAGCAGGGGCGGCGGGGGGATCTACAATGAGCAGTTCTTC
CASRGGGGIYNEQFF
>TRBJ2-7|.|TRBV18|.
TGTGCCAGCTCAGCCACGACAGGGAGGAACTACGAGCAGTACTTC
CASSATTGRNYEQYF
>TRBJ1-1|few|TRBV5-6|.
TGTGCCAGCAGCTGGGAGGGTCTGGGGGGGTCTGAAGCTTTCTTT
CASSWEGLGGSEAFF
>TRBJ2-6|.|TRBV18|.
TGTGCCAGCTCACCGGGACTCAGCTCTGGGGCCAACGTCCTGACTTTC
CASSPGLSSGANVLTF
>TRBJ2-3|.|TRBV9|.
TGTGCCAGCAGCGCGGACAGTGATACGCAGTATTTT
CASSADSDTQYF
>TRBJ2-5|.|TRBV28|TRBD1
TGTGCCAGCAGTTCCCCTTCGGACAGGGGGAGAATAGTAACGCGCTCAGAGACCCAGTACTTC
CASSSPSDRGRIVTRSETQYF
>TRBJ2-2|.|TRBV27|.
TGTGCCAGCAGTTTAACAGGGACCGGGGAGCTGTTTTTT
CASSLTGTGELFF
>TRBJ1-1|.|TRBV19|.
TGTGCCAGTACGAGAGACGCAGGGGTAGGGACTGAAGCTTTCTTT
CASTRDAGVGTEAFF
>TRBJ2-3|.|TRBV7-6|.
TGTGCCAGCAGCTTAATAAGCGGACTATCAGATACGCAGTATTTT
CASSLISGLSDTQYF